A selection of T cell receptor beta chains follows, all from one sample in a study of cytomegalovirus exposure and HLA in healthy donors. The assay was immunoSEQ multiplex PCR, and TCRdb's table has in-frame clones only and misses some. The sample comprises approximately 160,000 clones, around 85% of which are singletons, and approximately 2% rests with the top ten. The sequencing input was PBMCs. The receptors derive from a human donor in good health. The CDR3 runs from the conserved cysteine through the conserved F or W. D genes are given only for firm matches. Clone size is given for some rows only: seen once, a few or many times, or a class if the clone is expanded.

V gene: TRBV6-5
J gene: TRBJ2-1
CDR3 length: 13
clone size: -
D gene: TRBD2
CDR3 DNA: TGTGCCAGCGGGGAGGGTCGGACGAATGAGCAGTTCTTC
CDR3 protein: CASGEGRTNEQFF

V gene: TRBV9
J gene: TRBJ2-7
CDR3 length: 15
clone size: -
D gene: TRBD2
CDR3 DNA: TGTGCCAGCAGCCCCTTAGCGGGGGAGTCCTACGAGCAGTACTTC
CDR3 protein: CASSPLAGESYEQYF

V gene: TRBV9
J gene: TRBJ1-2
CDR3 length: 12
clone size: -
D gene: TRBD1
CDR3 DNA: TGTGCCAGCAGCGGACAGGGATATGGCTACACCTTC
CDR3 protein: CASSGQGYGYTF

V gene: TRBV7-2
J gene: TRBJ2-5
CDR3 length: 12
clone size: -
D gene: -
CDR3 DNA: TGTGCCAGCAGCTTAGTAATCGGGACCCAGTACTTC
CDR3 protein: CASSLVIGTQYF

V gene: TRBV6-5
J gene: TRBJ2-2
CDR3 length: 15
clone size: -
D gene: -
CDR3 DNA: TGTGCCAGCAGTGGGGCTGGATCGAACACCGGGGAGCTGTTTTTT
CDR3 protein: CASSGAGSNTGELFF

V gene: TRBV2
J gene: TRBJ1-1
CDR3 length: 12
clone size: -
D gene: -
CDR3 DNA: TGTGCCAGCAGTTGGGCAGGGGAGGGAGCTTTCTTT
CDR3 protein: CASSWAGEGAFF

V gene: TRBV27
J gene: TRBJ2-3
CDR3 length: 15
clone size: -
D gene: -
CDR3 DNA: TGTGCCAGCAGTCTGTGGGGGCGGGGCACAGATACGCAGTATTTT
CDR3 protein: CASSLWGRGTDTQYF

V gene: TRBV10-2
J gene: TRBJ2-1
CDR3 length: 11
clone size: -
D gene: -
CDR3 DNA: TGCGCCAGCAGTGGCGGATGGGAGCAGTTCTTC
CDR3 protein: CASSGGWEQFF

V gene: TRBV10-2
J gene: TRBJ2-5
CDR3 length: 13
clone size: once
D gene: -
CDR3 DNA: TGCGCCAGCAGTGAGCGGACTGCACAGACCCAGTACTTC
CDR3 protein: CASSERTAQTQYF

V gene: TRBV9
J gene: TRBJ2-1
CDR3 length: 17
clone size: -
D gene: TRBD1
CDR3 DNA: TGTGCCAGCAGCTTCGGGACAGGTACTAGCTCCTACAATGAGCAGTTCTTC
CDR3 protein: CASSFGTGTSSYNEQFF

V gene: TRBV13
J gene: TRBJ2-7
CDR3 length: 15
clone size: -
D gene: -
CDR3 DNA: TGTGCCAGCAGCTTAGAGTCGGACAGATCCTACGAGCAGTACTTC
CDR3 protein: CASSLESDRSYEQYF

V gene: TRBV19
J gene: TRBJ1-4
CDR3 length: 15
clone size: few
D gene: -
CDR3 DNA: TGTGCCAGTATCCGGGGTCCACAGGGAAGTGAAAAACTGTTTTTT
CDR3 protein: CASIRGPQGSEKLFF

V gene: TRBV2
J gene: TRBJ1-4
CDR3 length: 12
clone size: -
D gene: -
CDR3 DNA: TGTGCCAGCAGCAATGCAGGCGAAAAACTGTTTTTT
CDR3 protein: CASSNAGEKLFF

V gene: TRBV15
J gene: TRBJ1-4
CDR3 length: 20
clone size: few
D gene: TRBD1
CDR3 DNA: TGTGCCACCAGCGGCCAACTAACCGGGACAGGGGCCGCAAATCCTGGGAAACTGTTTTTT
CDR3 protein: CATSGQLTGTGAANPGKLFF

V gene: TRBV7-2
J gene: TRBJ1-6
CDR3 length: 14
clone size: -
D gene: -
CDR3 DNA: TGTGCCTCCACGTCCAGCTCCTATAATTCACCCCTCCACTTT
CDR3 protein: CASTSSSYNSPLHF

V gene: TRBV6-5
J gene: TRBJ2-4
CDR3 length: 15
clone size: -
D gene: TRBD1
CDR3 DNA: TGTGCCAGCAGCCCGGACAGGGTGGGCAAAAACATTCAGTACTTC
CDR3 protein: CASSPDRVGKNIQYF

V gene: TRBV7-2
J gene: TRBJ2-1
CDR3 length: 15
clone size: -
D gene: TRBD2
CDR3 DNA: TGTGCCAGCAGGCCTACGGGACTAGCGAACAATGAGCAGTTCTTC
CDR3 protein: CASRPTGLANNEQFF

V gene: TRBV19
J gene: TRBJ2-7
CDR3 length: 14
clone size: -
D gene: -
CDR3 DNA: TGTGCCAGTGACGATGGAGGGGCCTCCTACGAGCAGTACTTC
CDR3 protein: CASDDGGASYEQYF

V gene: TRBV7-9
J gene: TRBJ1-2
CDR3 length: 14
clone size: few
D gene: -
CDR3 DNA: TGTGCCAGCAGCTTGCGGGGAAATGGCTATGGCTACACCTTC
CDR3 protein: CASSLRGNGYGYTF

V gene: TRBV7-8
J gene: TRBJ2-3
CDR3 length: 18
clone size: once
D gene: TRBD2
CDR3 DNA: TGTGCCAGCAGCTTTGGACTAGCGGGGGGTTTCAGCACAGATACGCAGTATTTT
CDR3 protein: CASSFGLAGGFSTDTQYF

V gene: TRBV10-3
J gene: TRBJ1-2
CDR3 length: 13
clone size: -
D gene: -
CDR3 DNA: TGTGCCATCAGGGGGACTCCCCAGGAGGGCTACACCTTC
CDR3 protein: CAIRGTPQEGYTF

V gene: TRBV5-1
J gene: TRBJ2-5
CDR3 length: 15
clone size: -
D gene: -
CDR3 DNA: TGCGCCAGCAGCTTGAATCGGGGGGACAGGGAGACCCAGTACTTC
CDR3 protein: CASSLNRGDRETQYF

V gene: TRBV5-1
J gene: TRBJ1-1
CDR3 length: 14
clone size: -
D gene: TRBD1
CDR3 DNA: TGCGCCAGCAGCGTGGGACAGGGGGCCACTGAAGCTTTCTTT
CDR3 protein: CASSVGQGATEAFF

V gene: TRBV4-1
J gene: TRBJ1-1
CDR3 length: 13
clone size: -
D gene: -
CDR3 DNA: TGCGCCAGCAGCCGACAGGTAAACACTGAAGCTTTCTTT
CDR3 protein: CASSRQVNTEAFF

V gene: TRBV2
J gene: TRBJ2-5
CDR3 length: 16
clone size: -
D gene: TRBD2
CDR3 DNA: TGTGCCAGCAGTGAAACTAGCGGGGGGCAGTGGGAGACCCAGTACTTC
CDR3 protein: CASSETSGGQWETQYF

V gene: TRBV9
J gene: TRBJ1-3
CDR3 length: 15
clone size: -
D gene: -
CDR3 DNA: TGTGCCAGCAGCGCAACTCACGCGGGGGGAAACACCATATATTTT
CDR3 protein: CASSATHAGGNTIYF

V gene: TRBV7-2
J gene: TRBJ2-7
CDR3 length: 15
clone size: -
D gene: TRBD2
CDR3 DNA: TGTGCCAGCAGCTTAAGTCCTAGCGGGGGGAACGAGCAGTACTTC
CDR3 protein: CASSLSPSGGNEQYF

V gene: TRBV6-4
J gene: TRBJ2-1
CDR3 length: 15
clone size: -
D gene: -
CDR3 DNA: TGTGCCAGCAGTGACGGGGGGGCCCTCTTGGATGAGCAGTTCTTC
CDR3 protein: CASSDGGALLDEQFF

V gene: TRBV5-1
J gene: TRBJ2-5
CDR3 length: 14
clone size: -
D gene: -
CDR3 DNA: TGCGCCAGCAGCTTGTGGGCAGGGCAAGAGACCCAGTACTTC
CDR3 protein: CASSLWAGQETQYF

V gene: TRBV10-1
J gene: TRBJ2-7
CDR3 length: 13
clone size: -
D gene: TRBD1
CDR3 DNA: TGCGCCAGCAGTGAACAGGGGCGCTACGAGCAGTACTTC
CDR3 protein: CASSEQGRYEQYF

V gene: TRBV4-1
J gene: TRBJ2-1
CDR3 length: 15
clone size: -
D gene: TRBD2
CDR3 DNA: TGCGCCAGCAGCCCCAGCGGGGGGGCGGGCAATGAGCAGTTCTTC
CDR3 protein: CASSPSGGAGNEQFF

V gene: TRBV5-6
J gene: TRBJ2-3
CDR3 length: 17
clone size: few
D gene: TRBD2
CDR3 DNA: TGTGCCAGCAGCTTCTTAAAGACTAGCGGGGGGTCAGATACGCAGTATTTT
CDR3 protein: CASSFLKTSGGSDTQYF

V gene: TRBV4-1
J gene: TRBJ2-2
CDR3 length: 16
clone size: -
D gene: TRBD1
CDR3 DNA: TGCGCCAGCAGCCAAGCCGGGACAGGGGGCACCGGGGAGCTGTTTTTT
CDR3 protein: CASSQAGTGGTGELFF

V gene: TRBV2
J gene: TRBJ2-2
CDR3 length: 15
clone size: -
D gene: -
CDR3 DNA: TGTGCCAGCAGTGTAGGACAGGGAGGGACCGGGGAGCTGTTTTTT
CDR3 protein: CASSVGQGGTGELFF

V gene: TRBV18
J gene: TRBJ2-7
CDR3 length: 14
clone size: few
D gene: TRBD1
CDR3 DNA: TGTGCCAGCTCACCCCGGACAGGGGGCGACGAGCAGTACTTC
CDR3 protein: CASSPRTGGDEQYF

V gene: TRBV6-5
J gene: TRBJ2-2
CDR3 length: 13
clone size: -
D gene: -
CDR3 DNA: TGTGCCAGCAGCCGCTTAGGGGCCGGGGAGCTGTTTTTT
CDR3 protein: CASSRLGAGELFF

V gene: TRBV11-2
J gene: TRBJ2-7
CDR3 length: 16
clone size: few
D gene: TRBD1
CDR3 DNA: TGTGCCAGCAGCCCCGTGCGGGACAGGAATTACGGCGAGCAGTACTTC
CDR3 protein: CASSPVRDRNYGEQYF

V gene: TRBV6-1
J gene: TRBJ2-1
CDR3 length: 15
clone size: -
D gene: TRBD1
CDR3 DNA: TGTGCCAGCAGTGAACCTCCCGACAGGGCGGGTGAGCAGTTCTTC
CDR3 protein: CASSEPPDRAGEQFF

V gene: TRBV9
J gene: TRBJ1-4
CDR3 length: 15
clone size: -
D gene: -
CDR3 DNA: TGTGCCAGCAGCGAACAGGGTGCTACTAATGAAAAACTGTTTTTT
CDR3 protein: CASSEQGATNEKLFF

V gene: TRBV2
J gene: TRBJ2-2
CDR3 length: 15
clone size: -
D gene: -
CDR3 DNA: TGTGCCAGCAGGGCGGGGTTCGCGAACACCGGGGAGCTGTTTTTT
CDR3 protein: CASRAGFANTGELFF

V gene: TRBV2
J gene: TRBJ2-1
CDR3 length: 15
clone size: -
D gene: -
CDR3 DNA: TGTGCCAGCAGTGAAGCAGGGGCTGGCTACAATGAGCAGTTCTTC
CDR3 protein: CASSEAGAGYNEQFF

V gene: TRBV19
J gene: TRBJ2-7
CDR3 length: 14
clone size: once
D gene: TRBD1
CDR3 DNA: TGTGCCAGTAGTATCGACAGGGGACCCTACGAGCAGTACTTC
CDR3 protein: CASSIDRGPYEQYF